This T cell receptor (beta chain) was documented in a study of blood T cell repertoires in COVID-19. This table comes from immunoSEQ multiplex PCR, and its TCRdb copy is limited to in-frame clones, with some not included. The data contain roughly 150,000 clones, more than 80% of them seen just once; the ten biggest clones take up roughly 1.7%. Trimming took off 5 bases at V and 4 bases at J, with 6 bases between the two ends. The CDR3 spans 13 residues. This clone has only one observation. Material for sequencing was PBMCs or T cells enriched from blood (not recorded which). J is TRBJ2-6 and V is TRBV12-3 or TRBV12-4, with a possible D match to TRBD1 (5 bases). This TCR was recovered from a woman between 18 and 30 years old who had been exposed to COVID-19. CDR3 sequence reads: CASSRTGANVLTF. CDR3 sequence (DNA): TGTGCCAGCAGTCGGACAGGGGCCAACGTCCTGACTTTC.